Here is one T cell receptor (beta chain) with its context. Its antigen is not known. Here immunoSEQ multiplex PCR was the method, and the copy in TCRdb shows in-frame clones only, minus some. Among 130,000 or so clones listed, approximately 86% were seen once. The record originates from a study of PD-1 blockade in mismatch repair-deficient tumors. Study summary: Patients had about eleven mismatch repair-deficient cancer types and were previously treated and progressing.

Germline CDR1 and CDR2: MGHDK and SYGVNS. Trimming left V 2 bases short and J 8 bases short, with 7 bases between. The CDR3 loop spans 12 amino acids. General study points: Tumor-resident clones, often undetectable pretreatment in blood, expanded then contracted after pembrolizumab.

The sample in question was peripheral blood, obtained 44 weeks after starting pembrolizumab. The V and J genes are TRBV25-1 and TRBJ2-1; D uncertain. The clonotype comes from an adult with mismatch repair-deficient cancer. CDR3 sequence: CASSEGVDEQFF. DNA of the CDR3: TGTGCCAGCAGTGAAGGGGTGGATGAGCAGTTCTTC.